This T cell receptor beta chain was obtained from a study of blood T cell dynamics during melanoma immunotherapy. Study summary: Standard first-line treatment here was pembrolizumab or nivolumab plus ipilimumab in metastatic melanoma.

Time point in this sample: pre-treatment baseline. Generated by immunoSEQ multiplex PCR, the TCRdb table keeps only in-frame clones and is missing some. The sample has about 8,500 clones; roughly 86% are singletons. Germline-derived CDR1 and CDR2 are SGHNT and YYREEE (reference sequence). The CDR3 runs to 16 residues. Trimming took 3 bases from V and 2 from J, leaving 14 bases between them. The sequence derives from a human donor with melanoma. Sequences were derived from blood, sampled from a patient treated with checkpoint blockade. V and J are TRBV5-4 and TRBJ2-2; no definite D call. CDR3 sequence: CASSYDPGRNTGELFF. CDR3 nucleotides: TGTGCCAGCAGCTATGATCCCGGACGAAACACCGGGGAGCTGTTTTTT.